This TCR beta chain was identified in a study of T-cell memory formation after mild COVID-19. The germline V and J ends were trimmed by 3 bases and 5 bases, with 11 bases remaining between them. CDR3 length equals 13 residues. In germline, CDR1 is DFQATT, CDR2 SNEGSKA (reference sequence). This clonotype was counted between two and nine times. TCRdb passed the 5' RACE reads through MiXCR, listing each CDR3 protein once. The profile shows about 540,000 distinct CDR3 sequences, roughly 22% of them singletons. Material: PBMCs or a T cell subset sorted from them (not recorded which). The clonotype comes from an adult woman who had mild COVID-19 (a few samples of this study predate the infection). Cell type and time point are not known. This chain connects TRBV20-1 to TRBJ2-4; D perhaps matches TRBD2 (5 bases). The CDR3 protein is CSARRANQNIQYF. The DNA of the CDR3 is TGCAGTGCTAGGAGGGCGAACCAAAACATTCAGTACTTC.